These 7 T cell receptor beta chains originate from one sample sequenced in a study of beta chain features in type 1 diabetes. Sequenced material consisted of expressed TCRB transcripts (all of the isolated RNA was reverse transcribed). Libraries were prepared by immunoSEQ multiplex PCR; TCRdb keeps only in-frame clonotypes and omits some of them. The sample gives 130,000 to 150,000 clones, under 60% of which show up once; 0.42% is in the top ten. Sequenced material: Tregs from blood. Receptor source: a young man in good health.

The J gene is TRBJ2-7, the V gene TRBV30; 9 bases match TRBD1. There are 17 residues in the CDR3. In germline, CDR1 is GTSNPN, CDR2 SVGIG (reference sequence). Trimming at V came to 0 bases and at J to 1 base, leaving 10 bases not matched to a gene. The CDR3 nucleotides read TGTGCCTGGAGTGTCTGGACAGGGGACTGGAGTTCCTACGAGCAGTACTTC. Amino acids: CAWSVWTGDWSSYEQYF.

This rearrangement joins TRBV10-3 to TRBJ1-5; D unresolved. Trimming left V 2 bases short and J 3 bases short, with 5 bases between. This CDR3 region has 13 residues. CDR1 and CDR2 (germline): ENHRY, SYGVKD. The CDR3 spells CAISETVNQPQHF. In DNA form, the CDR3 reads TGTGCCATCAGTGAGACAGTCAATCAGCCCCAGCATTTT.

V is TRBV4-3 and J is TRBJ1-4, with 8 bases fitting TRBD1. Germline trimming cut 3 bases from V and 6 bases from J; bases unmatched to any gene: 12. The germline CDR1 and CDR2 sequences are LGHNA and YSLEER. CDR3 length equals 17 residues. The CDR3 is CASSHDRRDRSDEKLFF. CDR3 coding DNA: TGCGCCAGCAGCCACGACCGCCGGGACAGGAGTGATGAAAAACTGTTTTTT.

A few counts support this clone. This chain uses TRBV7-9 with TRBJ1-3, with D hard to call. V lost 3 bases to trimming and J lost 0 bases, with 12 bases between them. The CDR3 consists of 16 residues. Germline V gene lookup returns CDR1 SEHNR and CDR2 FQNEAQ (reference sequence). The CDR3 reads CASSFLASYSGNTIYF. The CDR3 coding sequence is TGTGCCAGCAGCTTCCTTGCCTCCTACTCTGGAAACACCATATATTTT.

The V and J genes are TRBV5-4 and TRBJ2-3; the D is unclear. From germline, CDR1 is SGHNT and CDR2 YYREEE (reference sequence). This CDR3 is 13 amino acids long. V dropped 2 bases and J dropped 4 bases, with 8 bases sitting between them. As DNA, the CDR3 is TGTGCCAGCAGCTTAGTTTCAGCAGATACGCAGTATTTT. Translating gives CASSLVSADTQYF. Drawing the rest from reference TRBV5-4 and TRBJ2-3, the complete variable domain is ETGVTQSPTHLIKTRGQQVTLRCSSQSGHNTVSWYQQALGQGPQFIFQYYREEENGRGNFPPRFSGLQFPNYSSELNVNALELDDSALYLCASSLVSADTQYFGPGTRLTVL.

CDR3 sequence: CASSLFPGGGSPLHF. CDR3 bases: TGTGCCAGCAGTTTATTTCCCGGCGGCGGTTCACCCCTCCACTTT. This chain connects TRBV27 to TRBJ1-6; unclear D gene. This CDR3 has 15 residues. Germline CDR1 is MNHEY and CDR2 is SMNVEV (reference sequence). The ends were cut back, 1 base at V and 9 bases at J, with 13 bases in the middle.

This clone has just a few counts. The chain is built from TRBV7-2 and TRBJ2-7; 9 nucleotides align to TRBD1. V shed 2 bases, J shed 6 bases, and the junction held 8 bases outside the gene matches. Per germline, CDR1 SGHTA and CDR2 FQGNSA. This CDR3 spans 15 amino acids. The CDR3 DNA reads as TGTGCCAGCAGCTTAACTCCCTACAGGGGGCGCGAGCAGTACTTC. This sequence encodes CASSLTPYRGREQYF.